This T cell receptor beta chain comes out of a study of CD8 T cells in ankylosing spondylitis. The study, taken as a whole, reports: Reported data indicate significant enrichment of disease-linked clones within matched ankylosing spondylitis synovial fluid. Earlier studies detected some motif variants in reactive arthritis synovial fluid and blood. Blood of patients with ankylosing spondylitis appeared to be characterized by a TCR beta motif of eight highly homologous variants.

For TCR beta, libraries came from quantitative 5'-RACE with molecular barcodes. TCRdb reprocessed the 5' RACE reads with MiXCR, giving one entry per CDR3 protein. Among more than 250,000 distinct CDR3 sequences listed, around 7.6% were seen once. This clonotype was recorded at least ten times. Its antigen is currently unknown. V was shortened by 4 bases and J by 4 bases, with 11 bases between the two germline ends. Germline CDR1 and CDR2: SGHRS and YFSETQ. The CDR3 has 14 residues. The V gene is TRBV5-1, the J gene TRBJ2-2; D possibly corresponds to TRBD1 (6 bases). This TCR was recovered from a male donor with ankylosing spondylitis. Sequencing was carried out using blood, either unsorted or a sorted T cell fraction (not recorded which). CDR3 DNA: TGCGCCAGCAGCGCAGGACAGTCCACCGGGGAGCTGTTTTTT. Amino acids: CASSAGQSTGELFF.